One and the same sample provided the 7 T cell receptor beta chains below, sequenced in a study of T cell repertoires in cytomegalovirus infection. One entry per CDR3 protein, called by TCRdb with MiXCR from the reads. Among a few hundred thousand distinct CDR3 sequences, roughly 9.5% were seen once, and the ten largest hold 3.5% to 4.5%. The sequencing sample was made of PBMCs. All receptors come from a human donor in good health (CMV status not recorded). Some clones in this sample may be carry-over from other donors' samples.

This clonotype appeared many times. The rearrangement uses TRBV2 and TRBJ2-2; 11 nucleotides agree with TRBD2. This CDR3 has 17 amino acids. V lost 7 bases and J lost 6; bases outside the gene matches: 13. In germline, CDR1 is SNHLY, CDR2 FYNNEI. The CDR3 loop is CASTSSRVAGGSGELFF. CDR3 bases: TGTGCCAGCACCTCTTCCAGGGTAGCGGGAGGGTCCGGGGAGCTGTTTTTT.

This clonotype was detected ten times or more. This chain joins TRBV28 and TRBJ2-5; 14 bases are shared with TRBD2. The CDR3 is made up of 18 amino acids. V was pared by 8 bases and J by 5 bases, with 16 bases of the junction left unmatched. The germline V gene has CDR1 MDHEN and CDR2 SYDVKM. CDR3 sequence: CASANRAGTSGSVETQYF. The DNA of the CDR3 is TGTGCCAGCGCCAACCGAGCGGGGACTAGCGGGAGCGTGGAGACCCAGTACTTC.

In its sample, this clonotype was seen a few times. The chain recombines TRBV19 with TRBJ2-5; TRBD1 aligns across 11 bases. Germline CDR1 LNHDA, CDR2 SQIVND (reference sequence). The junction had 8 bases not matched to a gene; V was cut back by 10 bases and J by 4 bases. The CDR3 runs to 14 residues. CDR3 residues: CATRDRGKGETQYF. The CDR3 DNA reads TGTGCCACCAGGGACAGGGGGAAGGGAGAGACCCAGTACTTC.

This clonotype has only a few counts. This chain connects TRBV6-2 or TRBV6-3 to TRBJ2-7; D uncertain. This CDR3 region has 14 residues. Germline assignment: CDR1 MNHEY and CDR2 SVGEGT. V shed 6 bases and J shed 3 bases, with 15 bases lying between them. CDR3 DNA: TGTGCCAGCAGCCCTCCCGGCGGAATCTACGAGCAGTACTTC. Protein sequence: CASSPPGGIYEQYF.

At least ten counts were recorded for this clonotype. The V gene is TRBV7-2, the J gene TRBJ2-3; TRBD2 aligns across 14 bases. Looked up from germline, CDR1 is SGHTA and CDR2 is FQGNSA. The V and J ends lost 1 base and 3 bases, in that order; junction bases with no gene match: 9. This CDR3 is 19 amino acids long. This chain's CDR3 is CASSLGLAGGRGRTDTQYF. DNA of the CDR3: TGTGCCAGCAGCTTAGGACTAGCGGGGGGGAGGGGTAGAACAGATACGCAGTATTTT.

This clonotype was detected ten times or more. The CDR3 bases are TGTGCCAGCAGCTTAGCCGTAGGGAACACCGGGGAGCTGTTTTTT. Translating gives CASSLAVGNTGELFF. V gene TRBV7-2 combines with J gene TRBJ2-2; D is undetermined. Trimming left V 0 bases short and J 1 base short, with 6 bases between. The length of the CDR3 is 15 residues. Germline lookup yields CDR1 SGHTA and CDR2 FQGNSA.

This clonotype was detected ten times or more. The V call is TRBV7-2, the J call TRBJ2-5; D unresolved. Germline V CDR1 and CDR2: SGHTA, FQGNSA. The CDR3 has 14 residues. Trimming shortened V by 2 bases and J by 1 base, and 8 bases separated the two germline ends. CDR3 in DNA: TGTGCCAGCAGCTTAATGCGGCTCCAAGAGACCCAGTACTTC. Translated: CASSLMRLQETQYF.